The 16 T cell receptor beta chains below all came from one sample that was sequenced in a study of graft-versus-host responses after intestinal transplantation. The antigens these receptors bind are not known. Clones were sequenced by immunoSEQ multiplex PCR, and TCRdb holds only the in-frame ones, with some missing. The data show under 150,000 clones, 85% to 95% seen once. The material sequenced was unstimulated CD8+ T cells sorted from spleen or lymph node cells, taken before intestinal transplant. These receptors all stem from a human donor who received an intestinal transplant.

For the CDR3, the DNA is TGTGCCAGCAGTCTTTCAACTAGCGGCAAAACCTACGAGCAGTACTTC. Its translation: CASSLSTSGKTYEQYF. The chain couples TRBV27 to TRBJ2-7; 8 bases align to TRBD2. Germline values: CDR1 MNHEY, CDR2 SMNVEV (reference sequence). V gave up 5 bases and J gave up 2 bases; unmatched junction bases: 11. The CDR3 totals 16 residues.

This rearrangement joins TRBV7-8 to TRBJ2-1; D not resolved. The CDR3 is 11 residues long. CDR1 is SGHVS and CDR2 is FQNEAQ in the germline V gene. Trimming shortened V by 5 bases and J by 5 bases, and 4 bases separated the two germline ends. Here the CDR3 DNA reads TGTGCCAGCAGCCTTAACAATGAGCAGTTCTTC. This translates into CASSLNNEQFF.

The J gene is TRBJ1-1, the V gene TRBV27; D remains ambiguous. CDR3 length equals 14 residues. The germline gives CDR1 MNHEY, CDR2 SMNVEV (reference sequence). V was shortened by 2 bases and J by 1 base, with 8 bases between the two germline ends. The DNA for the CDR3 is TGTGCCAGCAGTTTAGTATGGGGGAACACTGAAGCTTTCTTT. Protein product: CASSLVWGNTEAFF.

The rearrangement uses TRBV4-1 and TRBJ2-1, with 11 bases lining up with TRBD2. Germline lookup yields CDR1 MGHRA and CDR2 YSYEKL. The junction had 8 bases not matched to a gene; V was cut back by 0 bases and J by 4 bases. This CDR3 comprises 18 residues. Here the CDR3 reads CASSQEGRLAGRYNEQFF. CDR3 bases: TGCGCCAGCAGCCAAGAGGGGCGACTAGCGGGACGGTACAATGAGCAGTTCTTC.

V gene TRBV27 combines with J gene TRBJ2-1, with TRBD2 matching over 8 bases. Trimming took 5 bases from V and 11 from J; bases not matched to a gene: 2. Germline values: CDR1 MNHEY, CDR2 SMNVEV (reference sequence). The CDR3 contains 11 residues. The CDR3 is CASSPGGKQFF. The CDR3 bases are TGTGCCAGCAGTCCGGGGGGGAAGCAGTTCTTC.

The chain carries TRBV6-5 and TRBJ2-7; 8 nucleotides line up with TRBD2. The trim removed 6 bases at V and 7 bases at J, leaving 8 bases unmatched. CDR3 length: 13 residues. From germline, CDR1 is MNHEY and CDR2 SVGAGI. The CDR3 loop is CASRLSGSYEQYF. CDR3 coding DNA: TGTGCCAGCAGACTAAGCGGGAGCTATGAGCAGTACTTC.

The chain recombines TRBV7-9 with TRBJ2-3; maybe TRBD1 (6 bases). The CDR3 is 13 residues long. CDR1 SEHNR and CDR2 FQNEAQ come from the germline V gene (reference sequence). V gave up 4 bases and J gave up 3 bases, with 8 bases separating them. CDR3 bases: TGTGCCAGCAGCTACAGGGAAACAGATACGCAGTATTTT. It translates to CASSYRETDTQYF. Filled out from reference TRBV7-9 and TRBJ2-3, the complete variable domain reads DTGVSQNPRHKITKRGQNVTFRCDPISEHNRLYWYRQTLGQGPEFLTYFQNEAQLEKSRLLSDRFSAERPKGSFSTLEIQRTEQGDSAMYLCASSYRETDTQYFGPGTRLTVL.

The rearrangement uses TRBV7-9 and TRBJ2-2; 8 nucleotides line up with TRBD1. J lost 7 bases, V lost 3 bases, and 7 bases had no gene match. The CDR3 contains 15 residues. Germline V CDR1 and CDR2: SEHNR, FQNEAQ (reference sequence). CDR3 residues: CASSLYRGRGGELFF. The CDR3 region has the DNA TGTGCCAGCAGCTTGTACAGGGGGAGAGGCGGGGAGCTGTTTTTT.

The chain uses TRBV9 and TRBJ2-1; D might be TRBD1 or TRBD2, each matching 5 bases. V shed 0 bases and J shed 8 bases, with 15 bases lying between them. In germline, CDR1 is SGDLS, CDR2 YYNGEE. The length of the CDR3 is 15 residues. In DNA form, the CDR3 reads TGTGCCAGCAGCGTAGTGACGGGACCAGGATATGAGCAGTTCTTC. Translating gives CASSVVTGPGYEQFF.

The chain combines TRBV21-1 with TRBJ2-7. TRBV21-1 has pseudogene status. The CDR3 consists of 20 residues. CDR3 bases: TGTGCCAGCAGCAAAGATCCCCTACGGGCCCATCCCCTCTTTTCCTACGAGCAGTACTTC. Protein product: CASSKDPLRAHPLFSYEQYF.

The J gene is TRBJ1-5, the V gene TRBV29-1; D uncertain. The germline V gene encodes CDR1 SQVTM and CDR2 ANQGSEA. V lost 2 bases and J 4 bases, leaving 12 bases between the germline ends. The CDR3 contains 14 residues. As DNA, the CDR3 is TGCAGCGTTGAAATCCCCCCAGGAAATCAGCCCCAGCATTTT. Translating gives CSVEIPPGNQPQHF.

The genes are TRBV27 and TRBJ2-2, with 8 bases lining up with TRBD2. CDR3 length: 18 residues. In germline, CDR1 is MNHEY, CDR2 SMNVEV (reference sequence). V was pared by 0 bases and J by 1 base, with 7 bases of the junction left unmatched. Here the CDR3 DNA reads TGTGCCAGCAGTTTATCAATTGGACTAGCAGTGAACACCGGGGAGCTGTTTTTT. As protein: CASSLSIGLAVNTGELFF.

The chain employs TRBV10-3 and TRBJ2-5; 11 nucleotides align to TRBD2. The J call may be wrong; the DNA end is better matched by TRBJ2-7. From germline, CDR1 is ENHRY and CDR2 SYGVKD. This CDR3 region has 14 residues. The CDR3 here is CAISSGLAGYEQYF. The CDR3 DNA reads TGTGCCATCAGTTCAGGACTAGCGGGCTACGAGCAGTACTTC.

This chain uses TRBV13 with TRBJ2-5; 9 nucleotides agree with TRBD1. The J call may be incorrect, as the DNA end agrees better with TRBJ2-7. The CDR3 totals 16 residues. The germline gives CDR1 PRHDT, CDR2 FYEKMQ (reference sequence). The CDR3 bases are TGTGCCAGCAGCCTTCCCCCCGGGACAGGGTCCTACGAGCAGTACTTC. Protein product: CASSLPPGTGSYEQYF.

The V call is TRBV27, the J call TRBJ2-7; D possibly corresponds to TRBD1 (5 bases). CDR3 length equals 16 residues. Germline V gene sequence: CDR1 MNHEY, CDR2 SMNVEV (reference sequence). V dropped 5 bases and J dropped 4 bases, with 21 bases sitting between them. CDR3 amino acids: CASSRWPRRAKYEQYF. CDR3 bases: TGTGCCAGCAGTCGTTGGCCGCGCAGGGCCAAGTACGAGCAGTACTTC.

This chain's CDR3 is CASTIAPGNQPQHF. The CDR3, as DNA: TGTGCCAGCACCATAGCCCCAGGGAATCAGCCCCAGCATTTT. The chain recombines TRBV27 with TRBJ1-5; perhaps TRBD1 as D (5 bases). Germline loops: CDR1 MNHEY, CDR2 SMNVEV (reference sequence). V dropped 7 bases and J dropped 4 bases, with 14 bases sitting between them. The CDR3 runs to 14 residues.